What follows describes a single T cell receptor beta chain. Unsorted whole blood served as the source of blood RNA, and germline DNA was extracted as well. The authors made TCR beta cDNA from about 500 ng total RNA with a constant-region primer. Generation of the TCR beta libraries relied on three nested multiplex PCR rounds using slightly modified ARM-PCR. For roughly 10 cycles apiece, the opening two PCR rounds ran with TRBV1-TRBV30 forward primers and a C-beta reverse primer. MiXCR was run by TCRdb on the multiplex PCR reads, yielding one entry per CDR3 protein. The repertoire holds about 320,000 distinct CDR3 sequences, with 50% to 75% as singletons. This sample is part of a study of tumor-infiltrating lymphocytes in primary liver carcinoma. V lost 5 bases to trimming and J lost 4 bases, with 14 bases between them. The CDR3 loop spans 15 amino acids. The germline V gene encodes CDR1 MNHNY and CDR2 SVGAGI (reference sequence).

This TCR came from a woman younger than 45 with primary liver carcinoma and hepatitis B virus infection. The chain uses TRBV6-6 and TRBJ1-4, with D perhaps matching TRBD1 (6 bases). Sequenced input: peripheral blood. In nucleotides, the CDR3 is TGTGCCAGCAGTACCAGGGGACTTAGTAATGAAAAACTGTTTTTT. Amino acids: CASSTRGLSNEKLFF.